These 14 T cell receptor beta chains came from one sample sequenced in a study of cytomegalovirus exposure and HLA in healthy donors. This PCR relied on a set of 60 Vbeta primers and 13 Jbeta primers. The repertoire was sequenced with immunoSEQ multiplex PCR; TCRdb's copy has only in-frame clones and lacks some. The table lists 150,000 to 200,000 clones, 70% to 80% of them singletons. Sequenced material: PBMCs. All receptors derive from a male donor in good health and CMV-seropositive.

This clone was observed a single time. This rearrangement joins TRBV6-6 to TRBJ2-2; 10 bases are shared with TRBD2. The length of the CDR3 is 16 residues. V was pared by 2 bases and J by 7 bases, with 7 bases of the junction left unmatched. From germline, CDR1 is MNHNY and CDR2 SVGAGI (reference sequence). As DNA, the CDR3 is TGTGCCAGCAGTTACAGCAAGCGGGAGGGCCTCGGGGAGCTGTTTTTT. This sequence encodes CASSYSKREGLGELFF.

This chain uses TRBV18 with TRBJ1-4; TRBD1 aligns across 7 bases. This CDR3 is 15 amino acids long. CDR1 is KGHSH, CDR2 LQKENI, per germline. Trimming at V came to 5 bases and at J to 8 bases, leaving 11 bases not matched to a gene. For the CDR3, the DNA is TGTGCCAGCTCAATGGGAACAGGGGTCCGGGAAAAACTGTTTTTT. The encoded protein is CASSMGTGVREKLFF.

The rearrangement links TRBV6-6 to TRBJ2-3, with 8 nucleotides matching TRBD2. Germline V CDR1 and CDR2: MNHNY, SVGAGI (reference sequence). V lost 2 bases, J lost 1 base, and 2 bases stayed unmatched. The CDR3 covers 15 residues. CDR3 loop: CASSYARGGTDTQYF. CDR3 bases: TGTGCCAGCAGTTACGCGCGGGGGGGCACAGATACGCAGTATTTT.

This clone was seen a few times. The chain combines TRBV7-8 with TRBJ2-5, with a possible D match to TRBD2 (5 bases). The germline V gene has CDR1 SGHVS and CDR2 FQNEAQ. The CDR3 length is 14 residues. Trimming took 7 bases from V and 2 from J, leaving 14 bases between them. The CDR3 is CASIGREAQETQYF. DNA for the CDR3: TGTGCCAGCATCGGTCGGGAAGCTCAAGAGACCCAGTACTTC.

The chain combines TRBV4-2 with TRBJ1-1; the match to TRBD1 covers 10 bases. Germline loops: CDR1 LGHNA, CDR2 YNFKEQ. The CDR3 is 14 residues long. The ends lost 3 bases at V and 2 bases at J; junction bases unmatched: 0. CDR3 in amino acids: CASSQTGGNTEAFF. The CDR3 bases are TGTGCCAGCAGCCAGACAGGGGGCAACACTGAAGCTTTCTTT.

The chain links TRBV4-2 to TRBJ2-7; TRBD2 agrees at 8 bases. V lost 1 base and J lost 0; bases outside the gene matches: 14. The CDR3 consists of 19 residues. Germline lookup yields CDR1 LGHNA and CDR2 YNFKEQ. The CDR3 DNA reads TGTGCCAGCAGCCAAGCGGTAACTAGCGGCTACAGGAGCTCCTACGAGCAGTACTTC. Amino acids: CASSQAVTSGYRSSYEQYF.

The DNA for the CDR3 is TGTGCCAGCAGCTTGAGGGGGACAGGGGATCAGCCCCAGCATTTT. This gives the protein CASSLRGTGDQPQHF. The chain couples TRBV5-5 to TRBJ1-5, with 10 bases aligning to TRBD1. This CDR3 comprises 15 residues. CDR1 SGHKS and CDR2 YYEKEE come from the germline V gene (reference sequence). Losses at the gene ends were 1 base for V and 5 bases for J; bases not matched to a gene: 3.

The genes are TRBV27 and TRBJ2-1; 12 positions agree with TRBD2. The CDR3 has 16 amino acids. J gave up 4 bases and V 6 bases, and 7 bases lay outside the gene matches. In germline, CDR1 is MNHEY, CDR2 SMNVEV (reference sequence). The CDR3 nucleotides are TGTGCCAGCAGACGTCTAGCGGGAGGGCCGTACAATGAGCAGTTCTTC. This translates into CASRRLAGGPYNEQFF.

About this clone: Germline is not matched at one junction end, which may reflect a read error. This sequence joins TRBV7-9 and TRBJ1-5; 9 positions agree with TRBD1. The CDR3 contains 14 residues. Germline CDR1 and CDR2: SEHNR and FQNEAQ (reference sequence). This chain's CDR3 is CSSSQNRGLQPQHF. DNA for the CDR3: TGTTCCAGCAGCCAGAACAGGGGGCTTCAGCCCCAGCATTTT.

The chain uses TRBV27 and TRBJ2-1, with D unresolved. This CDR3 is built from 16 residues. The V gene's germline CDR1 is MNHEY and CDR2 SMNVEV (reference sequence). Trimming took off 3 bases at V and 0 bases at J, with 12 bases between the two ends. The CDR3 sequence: CASSFFQASSYNEQFF. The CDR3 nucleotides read TGTGCCAGCAGTTTCTTCCAAGCGAGCTCCTACAATGAGCAGTTCTTC.

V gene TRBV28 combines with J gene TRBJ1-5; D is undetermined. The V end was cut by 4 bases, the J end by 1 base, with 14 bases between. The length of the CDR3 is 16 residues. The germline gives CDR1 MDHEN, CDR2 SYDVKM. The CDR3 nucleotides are TGTGCCAGCAGTTCCCAGGAGGGTCTAAGCAATCAGCCCCAGCATTTT. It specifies CASSSQEGLSNQPQHF. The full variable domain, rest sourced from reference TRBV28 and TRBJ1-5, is DVKVTQSSRYLVKRTGEKVFLECVQDMDHENMFWYRQDPGLGLRLIYFSYDVKMKEKGDIPEGYSVSREKKERFSLILESASTNQTSMYLCASSSQEGLSNQPQHFGDGTRLSIL.

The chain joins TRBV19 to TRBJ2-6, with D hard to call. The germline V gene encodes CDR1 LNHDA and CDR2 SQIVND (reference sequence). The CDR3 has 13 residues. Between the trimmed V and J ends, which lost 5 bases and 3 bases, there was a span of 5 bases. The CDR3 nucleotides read TGTGCCAGTAGTCCAGATGGGGCCAACGTCCTGACTTTC. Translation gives CASSPDGANVLTF.

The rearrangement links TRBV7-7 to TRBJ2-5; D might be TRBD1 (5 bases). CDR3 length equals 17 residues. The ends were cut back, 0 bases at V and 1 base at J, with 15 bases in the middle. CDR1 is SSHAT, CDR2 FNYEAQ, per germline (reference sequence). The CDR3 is CASSLALGRVSQETQYF. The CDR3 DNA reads TGTGCCAGCAGCTTAGCGCTAGGCAGGGTTTCCCAAGAGACCCAGTACTTC.

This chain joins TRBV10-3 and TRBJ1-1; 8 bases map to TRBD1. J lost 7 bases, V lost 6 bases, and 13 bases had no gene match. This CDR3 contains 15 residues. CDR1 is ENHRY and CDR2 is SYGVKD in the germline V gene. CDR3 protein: CAIRETGVTSYEAFF. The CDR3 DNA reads TGTGCCATCAGGGAGACAGGGGTCACGTCTTATGAAGCTTTCTTT.